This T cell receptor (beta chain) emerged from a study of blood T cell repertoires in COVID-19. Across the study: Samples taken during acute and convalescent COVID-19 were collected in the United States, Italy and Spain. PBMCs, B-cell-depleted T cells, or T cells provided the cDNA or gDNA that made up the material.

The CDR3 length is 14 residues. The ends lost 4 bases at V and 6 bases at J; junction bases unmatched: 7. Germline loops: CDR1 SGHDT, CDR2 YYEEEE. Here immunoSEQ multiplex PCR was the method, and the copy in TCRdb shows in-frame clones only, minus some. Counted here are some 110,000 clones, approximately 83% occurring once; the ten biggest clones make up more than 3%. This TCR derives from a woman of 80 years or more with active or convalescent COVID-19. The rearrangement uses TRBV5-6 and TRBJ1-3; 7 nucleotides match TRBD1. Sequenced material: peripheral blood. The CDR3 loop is CASSRDRRLNTIYF. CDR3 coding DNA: TGTGCCAGCAGCCGGGACAGACGACTAAACACCATATATTTT.